Following are 2 T cell receptor beta chains from one sample sequenced in a study of control samples from healthy donors and cancer patients. Measured with immunoSEQ multiplex PCR; TCRdb has only the in-frame clones, and not every one. The table includes 82,000 or so clones, over 90% detected once. Material for sequencing was blood. All receptors derive from a woman in her late teens or twenties in good health.

J is TRBJ1-3 and V is TRBV28, with 10 bases matching TRBD1. This CDR3 has 14 amino acids. Germline CDR1 and CDR2: MDHEN and SYDVKM. With V trimmed by 8 bases and J by 2 bases, 3 bases remained unmatched. The CDR3 here is CASHDRGPGNTIYF. The CDR3 coding sequence is TGTGCCAGCCATGACAGGGGGCCTGGAAACACCATATATTTT.

This sequence joins TRBV9 and TRBJ1-1; D gene uncertain. CDR3 size: 13 residues. Between the trimmed V and J ends, which lost 0 bases and 13 bases, there was a span of 16 bases. From germline, CDR1 is SGDLS and CDR2 YYNGEE. The CDR3 DNA is TGTGCCAGCAGCGTAGGGTCTTGGGAAGGTGTTTTCTTT. This codes for CASSVGSWEGVFF.